This T cell receptor beta chain was recorded in a study of shared clonotypes between healthy human individuals. Study-level points and caveats: Deeper or shallower sequencing was expected to change how clonotypes are shared among donors.

V lost 2 bases, J lost 2 bases, and 14 bases lay in between. The CDR3 runs to 16 residues. CDR1 is MGHDK, CDR2 SYGVNS, per germline. For genomic DNA, unsorted samples relied on around 86 million PBMCs. The sequenced material, unsorted PBMC DNA, was run on ten immunoSEQ deep assay plates. Generated by immunoSEQ multiplex PCR, the TCRdb table keeps only in-frame clones and is missing some. In the table there are a few hundred thousand clones, around 78% of which are singletons. A note on this clone: Its antigen is as yet unknown.

Sequenced sample: PBMCs. The sequence came from a woman aged 40 to 50 in good health. Some clones in this sample may be carry-over from other donors' samples. This rearrangement joins TRBV25-1 to TRBJ2-3; no firm D call. For the CDR3, the DNA is TGTGCCAGCAGTGAAGGGTCGGGTTATTTCACAGATACGCAGTATTTT. Amino acids: CASSEGSGYFTDTQYF.